These 3 T cell receptor beta chains came from one sample sequenced in a study of OX40 agonist ivuxolimab in advanced cancers. Repertoires were generated with immunoSEQ multiplex PCR, while TCRdb's copy carries only in-frame clones and drops some. The sample shows 65,000 to 75,000 clones, around 85% of them seen only once. The starting material was CD4+ or CD8+ T cells sorted from blood, obtained in a trial of the OX40 agonist ivuxolimab. All receptors derive from an adult with an advanced solid tumor such as melanoma, head and neck, liver or kidney cancer.

The gene calls are TRBV11-2 and TRBJ1-2; D call uncertain. The length of the CDR3 is 12 residues. Trimming took off 4 bases at V and 11 bases at J, with 14 bases between the two ends. The germline gives CDR1 SGHAT, CDR2 FQNNGV. The CDR3 region has the DNA TGTGCCAGCAGCTCCGGGATGGTCGGTTACACCTTC. Its protein product is CASSSGMVGYTF.

V usage is TRBV5-1 and J usage is TRBJ2-2; no definite D call. The ends were cut back, 0 bases at V and 6 bases at J, with 9 bases in the middle. This CDR3 region has 14 residues. Germline V gene lookup returns CDR1 SGHRS and CDR2 YFSETQ. CDR3 region: CASSLAELAGELFF. CDR3 nucleotide sequence: TGCGCCAGCAGCTTGGCCGAGTTGGCCGGGGAGCTGTTTTTT.

The chain recombines TRBV6-4 with TRBJ2-2, with 9 bases fitting TRBD1. The V gene end was trimmed by 4 bases and the J gene end by 3 bases; junction bases not matched to a gene: 3. The CDR3 length is 15 residues. Germline lookup yields CDR1 MRHNA and CDR2 SNTAGT. The CDR3: CASSVRQGDTGELFF. CDR3 DNA: TGTGCCAGCAGTGTAAGACAGGGGGACACCGGGGAGCTGTTTTTT.